This entry lists 30 T cell receptor beta chains sequenced from one sample in a study of CD8+ T cells in alopecia areata. The sequencing template was cDNA reverse transcribed from extracted RNA. Libraries were prepared by immunoSEQ multiplex PCR; TCRdb keeps only in-frame clonotypes and omits some of them. Found here are about 100,000 clones, approximately 63% of them singletons; the top ten hold about 20%. Material: CD8+ T cells sorted from blood. The receptor source for this set is a human donor in good health.

The chain joins TRBV2 to TRBJ2-1; 11 positions match TRBD1. Per the germline V gene, CDR1 is SNHLY and CDR2 is FYNNEI. The junction had 4 bases not matched to a gene; V was cut back by 6 bases and J by 3 bases. This CDR3 is 15 amino acids long. The CDR3 reads CASSGGTGGYNEQFF. CDR3 coding DNA: TGTGCCAGCAGCGGCGGGACAGGGGGCTACAATGAGCAGTTCTTC.

Details on this clone: One end of the junction varies from germline; a read error may be responsible. The chain joins TRBV14 to TRBJ2-5; TRBD1 agrees at 8 bases. The CDR3 is made up of 14 amino acids. The germline V gene encodes CDR1 SGHDN and CDR2 FVKESK. The CDR3 DNA is TGTGCCAGCAGCCAAGATGGACAGGGCGGTCCGCGGGACTTC. Amino acids: CASSQDGQGGPRDF.

The V gene is TRBV27, the J gene TRBJ2-5, with D possibly being TRBD2 (6 bases). Trimming removed 6 bases from V and 5 bases from J, with 16 bases in between. CDR3 size: 14 residues. The germline V gene encodes CDR1 MNHEY and CDR2 SMNVEV (reference sequence). This chain's CDR3 is CASRGWGVPETQYF. The DNA of the CDR3 is TGTGCCAGCAGGGGGTGGGGGGTCCCGGAGACCCAGTACTTC.

J is TRBJ2-6 and V is TRBV29-1; 8 bases match TRBD1. Trimming cost V 1 base and J 0 bases; bases outside gene matches: 8. Germline V gene lookup returns CDR1 SQVTM and CDR2 ANQGSEA. The CDR3 has 18 residues. The DNA for the CDR3 is TGCAGCGTTGAAGCGGAGGGACAGGAGAGCTCTGGGGCCAACGTCCTGACTTTC. This sequence encodes CSVEAEGQESSGANVLTF.

The chain has TRBV28 and TRBJ2-7, with D possibly matching TRBD2 (6 bases). V dropped 5 bases and J dropped 3 bases, with 20 bases sitting between them. Germline V lookup: CDR1 MDHEN, CDR2 SYDVKM. This CDR3 comprises 16 residues. CDR3 DNA sequence: TGTGCCAGCAGTCCTGTTACCCGGGGGAACTACTACGAGCAGTACTTC. It translates to CASSPVTRGNYYEQYF.

This sequence joins TRBV6-4 and TRBJ2-3; TRBD2 matches at 12 bases. The CDR3 contains 15 residues. Germline V lookup: CDR1 MRHNA, CDR2 SNTAGT. V gave up 3 bases and J gave up 3 bases; unmatched junction bases: 1. The CDR3 DNA reads TGTGCCAGCAGTGAGACTAGCGGGGGAACAGATACGCAGTATTTT. This sequence encodes CASSETSGGTDTQYF.

This clone was counted once. The chain has TRBV20-1 and TRBJ2-7; D not resolved. V dropped 5 bases and J dropped 9 bases, with 14 bases sitting between them. Germline V gives CDR1 DFQATT, CDR2 SNEGSKA (reference sequence). This CDR3 spans 11 amino acids. In nucleotides, the CDR3 is TGCAGTGCTCAAATCGACGGGTGGCAGTACTTC. Protein: CSAQIDGWQYF.

The chain carries TRBV5-1 and TRBJ2-5; 10 bases fit TRBD2. This CDR3 is built from 14 residues. V shed 2 bases, J shed 4 bases, and the junction held 2 bases outside the gene matches. Germline loops: CDR1 SGHRS, CDR2 YFSETQ. The CDR3 sequence: CASSLAGGRETQYF. The CDR3 DNA follows: TGCGCCAGCAGCTTAGCGGGGGGGCGAGAGACCCAGTACTTC.

This clone was seen only a few times. This chain connects TRBV23-1 to TRBJ1-1; unclear D gene. TRBV23-1 is assigned to the ORF class and has an uncertain function. Between the trimmed V and J ends, which lost 7 bases and 3 bases, there was a span of 30 bases. The CDR3 loop spans 19 amino acids. CDR3 amino acids: CASTPPERLPGCFDTEAFF. The CDR3, as DNA: TGCGCCAGCACCCCTCCCGAGAGGCTACCGGGTTGTTTCGACACTGAAGCTTTCTTT.

A few counts support this clone. The gene calls are TRBV28 and TRBJ2-3; D is ambiguous. V dropped 3 bases and J dropped 2 bases, with 12 bases sitting between them. Germline V gives CDR1 MDHEN, CDR2 SYDVKM. The CDR3 consists of 15 residues. CDR3 sequence: CASSLTPDSTDTQYF. The CDR3 DNA reads as TGTGCCAGCAGTTTGACCCCCGACTCCACAGATACGCAGTATTTT.

V usage is TRBV18 and J usage is TRBJ1-1, with D unclear. From germline, CDR1 is KGHSH and CDR2 LQKENI. V was clipped by 8 bases and J by 0 bases, with 7 bases between them. The CDR3 has 12 amino acids. CDR3 in DNA: TGTGCCAGCCAGCAGATGAACACTGAAGCTTTCTTT. Translated, it gives CASQQMNTEAFF.

The chain recombines TRBV9 with TRBJ2-3; no clear D gene. The CDR3 is 13 amino acids. Per the germline V gene, CDR1 is SGDLS and CDR2 is YYNGEE. Between the trimmed V and J ends, which lost 5 bases and 2 bases, there was a span of 9 bases. The CDR3 bases are TGTGCCAGCAGTTATACCGCCACAGATACGCAGTATTTT. Protein sequence: CASSYTATDTQYF. Complete variable domain (other parts from reference TRBV9 and TRBJ2-3): DSGVTQTPKHLITATGQRVTLRCSPRSGDLSVYWYQQSLDQGLQFLIQYYNGEERAKGNILERFSAQQFPDLHSELNLSSLELGDSALYFCASSYTATDTQYFGPGTRLTVL.

This clone was detected only a few times. The chain uses TRBV7-8 and TRBJ2-1; D tentatively fits TRBD1 or TRBD2 (5 bases each). This CDR3 comprises 16 residues. CDR1 is SGHVS and CDR2 is FQNEAQ in the germline V gene. Trimming cost V 0 bases and J 7 bases, with 16 bases left between them. CDR3 nucleotide sequence: TGTGCCAGCAGCTTAGCCCCCGGGGACCCTAGGAATGAGCAGTTCTTC. Protein: CASSLAPGDPRNEQFF. Complete variable domain (other parts from reference TRBV7-8 and TRBJ2-1): GAGVSQSPRYKVAKRGQDVALRCDPISGHVSLFWYQQALGQGPEFLTYFQNEAQLDKSGLPSDRFFAERPEGSVSTLKIQRTQQEDSAVYLCASSLAPGDPRNEQFFGPGTRLTVL.

This clone has more than one count but fewer than ten. The V gene is TRBV11-2, the J gene TRBJ2-5; D is ambiguous. The CDR3 has 15 amino acids. Between the trimmed V and J ends, which lost 2 bases and 2 bases, there was a span of 12 bases. The germline V gene encodes CDR1 SGHAT and CDR2 FQNNGV. The CDR3 is CASSLLVQLQETQYF. CDR3 DNA: TGTGCCAGCAGCTTATTGGTGCAGCTTCAAGAGACCCAGTACTTC. The full variable domain, completed using reference TRBV11-2 and TRBJ2-5, is EAGVAQSPRYKIIEKRQSVAFWCNPISGHATLYWYQQILGQGPKLLIQFQNNGVVDDSQLPKDRFSAERLKGVDSTLKIQPAKLEDSAVYLCASSLLVQLQETQYFGPGTRLLVL.

The table lists this clone with a count of one. This chain links TRBV9 with TRBJ2-2; 9 nucleotides line up with TRBD2. This CDR3 contains 14 residues. Germline CDR1 and CDR2: SGDLS and YYNGEE. Trimming took 3 bases from V and 6 from J; bases not matched to a gene: 3. The CDR3 here is CASSASGVPGELFF. CDR3 sequence (DNA): TGTGCCAGCAGCGCTAGCGGGGTGCCCGGGGAGCTGTTTTTT.

This chain joins TRBV27 and TRBJ2-3; 10 nucleotides match TRBD2. The CDR3 runs to 15 residues. From germline, CDR1 is MNHEY and CDR2 SMNVEV (reference sequence). V dropped 6 bases and J dropped 4; count of bases not matched to a gene: 7. CDR3 residues: CASSPPSGGADTQYF. The CDR3 DNA is TGTGCCAGCAGCCCCCCCAGCGGGGGGGCAGATACGCAGTATTTT.

This chain uses TRBV25-1 with TRBJ2-1; the D is unclear. This CDR3 has 13 residues. V lost 4 bases and J lost 5, with 9 bases in between. Germline V gives CDR1 MGHDK, CDR2 SYGVNS. The DNA for the CDR3 is TGTGCCAGCAGTGCCGGGCTTAACAATGAGCAGTTCTTC. Protein product: CASSAGLNNEQFF.

The sample holds many counts of this clone. This chain links TRBV6-1 with TRBJ2-3; D may be TRBD1 (7 bases). The germline V and J ends were trimmed by 1 base and 3 bases, with 11 bases remaining between them. The CDR3 is made up of 15 amino acids. From germline, CDR1 is MNHNS and CDR2 SASEGT. This CDR3 is CASSEGRGETDTQYF. CDR3 bases: TGTGCCAGCAGTGAAGGCAGGGGGGAAACAGATACGCAGTATTTT.

This chain joins TRBV7-8 and TRBJ2-1; 7 bases map to TRBD1. V dropped 1 base and J dropped 6; count of bases not matched to a gene: 6. The germline CDR1 and CDR2 sequences are SGHVS and FQNEAQ. CDR3 size: 15 residues. This chain's CDR3 is CASSLEGAYINEQFF. CDR3 bases: TGTGCCAGCAGCTTAGAGGGGGCGTACATCAATGAGCAGTTCTTC.

The V call is TRBV30, the J call TRBJ2-1; no clear D. The CDR3 spans 11 residues. In germline, CDR1 is GTSNPN, CDR2 SVGIG (reference sequence). Trimming removed 4 bases at V and 4 bases at J, with 5 bases between. CDR3 DNA: TGTGCCTGGAACTCGTACAATGAGCAGTTCTTC. Amino acid sequence: CAWNSYNEQFF.

The rearrangement links TRBV2 to TRBJ2-3; TRBD1 matches 12 bases. Per the germline V gene, CDR1 is SNHLY and CDR2 is FYNNEI. The length of the CDR3 is 15 residues. V was clipped by 3 bases and J by 6 bases; unmatched bases: 4. The CDR3 region is CASSERDRGPDTQYF. The CDR3 nucleotides read TGTGCCAGCAGTGAGCGGGACAGGGGGCCCGATACGCAGTATTTT.

This clone has only a few counts. V gene TRBV7-9 combines with J gene TRBJ2-4; no clear D gene. In germline, CDR1 is SEHNR, CDR2 FQNEAQ (reference sequence). The CDR3 totals 15 residues. V lost 1 base and J 0 bases, leaving 7 bases between the germline ends. This chain's CDR3 is CASSLGGPAKNIQYF. In DNA form, the CDR3 reads TGTGCCAGCAGCTTAGGTGGGCCAGCCAAAAACATTCAGTACTTC.

The rearrangement uses TRBV27 and TRBJ1-1, with D perhaps matching TRBD1 (6 bases). Trimming took off 3 bases at V and 2 bases at J, with 13 bases between the two ends. Looked up from germline, CDR1 is MNHEY and CDR2 is SMNVEV (reference sequence). CDR3 length: 15 residues. Written as DNA, the CDR3 is TGTGCCAGCAGTTTGGAAAGGGGGGTCAACACTGAAGCTTTCTTT. It translates to CASSLERGVNTEAFF.

This clone turned up a few times. This rearrangement joins TRBV29-1 to TRBJ2-7; 8 positions agree with TRBD1. Germline-derived CDR1 and CDR2 are SQVTM and ANQGSEA. The J segment lost 1 base and the V segment lost 0 bases, leaving 5 bases of the junction unmatched. CDR3 length: 15 residues. The CDR3 region is CSVEDRGTGSYEQYF. CDR3 coding DNA: TGCAGCGTTGAAGATCGAGGGACAGGTTCCTACGAGCAGTACTTC.

The chain is built from TRBV6-6 and TRBJ2-4; maybe TRBD2 (6 bases). Trimming cost V 7 bases and J 0 bases, with 16 bases left between them. The CDR3 covers 16 residues. Germline CDR1 and CDR2: MNHNY and SVGAGI (reference sequence). CDR3 sequence (DNA): TGTGCCAGCACCCTCGGGGCGGGGATAGCCAAAAACATTCAGTACTTC. Translation: CASTLGAGIAKNIQYF.

The V call is TRBV19, the J call TRBJ1-2; D unresolved. Germline values: CDR1 LNHDA, CDR2 SQIVND (reference sequence). This CDR3 comprises 14 residues. Deletions cut 1 base from V and 4 bases from J, with 10 bases between. The CDR3 protein is CASSIATGSYGYTF. The CDR3 bases are TGTGCCAGTAGTATAGCCACGGGCAGCTATGGCTACACCTTC.

The gene calls are TRBV9 and TRBJ1-2; 11 bases line up with TRBD1. Per germline, CDR1 SGDLS and CDR2 YYNGEE. This CDR3 is 16 amino acids long. V was pared by 4 bases and J by 6 bases, with 11 bases of the junction left unmatched. The CDR3 region is CASSSPYGTGGDGYTF. The DNA of the CDR3 is TGTGCCAGCAGCTCACCCTACGGGACAGGGGGAGATGGCTACACCTTC.

A word on this clone: A junction boundary mismatches the germline segment, possibly from a read error. The chain uses TRBV2 and TRBJ1-1; 8 bases line up with TRBD1. CDR3 length: 14 residues. CDR1 is SNHLY and CDR2 is FYNNEI in the germline V gene. This CDR3 is CASGDRGPDTEAFF. The CDR3 region has the DNA TGTGCCAGCGGTGACAGGGGCCCGGACACTGAAGCTTTCTTT. The entire variable domain, with the rest obtained from reference TRBV2 and TRBJ1-1, is as follows: EPEVTQTPSHQVTQMGQEVILRCVPISNHLYFYWYRQILGQKVEFLVSFYNNEISEKSEIFDDQFSVERPDGSNFTLKIRSTKLEDSAMYFCASGDRGPDTEAFFGQGTRLTVV.

This chain links TRBV2 with TRBJ2-7, with TRBD2 identical over 7 bases. Per germline, CDR1 SNHLY and CDR2 FYNNEI. V lost 7 bases, J lost 4 bases, and 7 bases stayed unmatched. The CDR3 totals 13 residues. The CDR3 is CASIGEGDYEQYF. The CDR3 DNA follows: TGTGCCAGCATCGGGGAGGGAGATTACGAGCAGTACTTC.

This clone was found a few times. CDR3 sequence: CASSQDLSPPLGEQYF. In DNA, the CDR3 is TGCGCCAGCAGCCAAGATCTCTCACCACCCCTTGGCGAGCAGTACTTC. V and J are TRBV4-3 and TRBJ2-7; no clear D. Trimming left V 0 bases short and J 6 bases short, with 18 bases between. The germline V gene has CDR1 LGHNA and CDR2 YSLEER. This CDR3 is 16 amino acids long.